This TCR beta chain derives from a study of blood T cell repertoires in COVID-19. Study overall: From the United States, Italy and Spain came samples of acute and convalescent COVID-19. PBMCs, B-cell-depleted T cells, or T cells provided the cDNA or gDNA that made up the material.

Seattle enrolled patients during active infection and tracked them longitudinally. Trimming took off 3 bases at V and 7 bases at J, with 15 bases between the two ends. Germline CDR1 is KGHDR and CDR2 is SFDVKD. The CDR3 length is 14 residues. Authors' processing steps: Nucleated cell number was recorded as an estimate derived from reference gene primer amplification. Assay used: immunoSEQ multiplex PCR; TCRdb lists only in-frame clones, some missing. The DNA was the basis for D and trimming; V, J and clone size are from that table. The sample has about 130,000 clones, about 76% seen once. The chain carries TRBV24-1 and TRBJ2-7; D unresolved. This sequence originates from a woman aged 70-85 years with COVID-19, enrolled during active disease. The sequenced material came from peripheral blood. As DNA, the CDR3 is TGTGCCACCAGTGATCCGACCCGCCCCGGGGAGCAGTACTTC. Its protein product is CATSDPTRPGEQYF.